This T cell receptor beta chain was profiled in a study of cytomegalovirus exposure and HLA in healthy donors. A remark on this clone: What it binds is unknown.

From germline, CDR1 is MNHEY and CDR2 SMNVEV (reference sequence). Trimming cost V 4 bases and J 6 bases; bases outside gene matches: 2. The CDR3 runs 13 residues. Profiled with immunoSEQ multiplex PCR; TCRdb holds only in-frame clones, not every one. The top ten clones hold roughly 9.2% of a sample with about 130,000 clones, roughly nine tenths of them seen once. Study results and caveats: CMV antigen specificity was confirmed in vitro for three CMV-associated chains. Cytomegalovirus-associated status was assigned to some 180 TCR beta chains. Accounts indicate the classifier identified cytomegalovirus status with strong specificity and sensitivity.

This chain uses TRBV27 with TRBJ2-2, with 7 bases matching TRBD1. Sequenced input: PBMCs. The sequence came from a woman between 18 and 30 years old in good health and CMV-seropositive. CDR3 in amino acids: CASSSTGAGELFF. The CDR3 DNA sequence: TGTGCCAGCAGTTCCACAGGGGCCGGGGAGCTGTTTTTT.